Shown below are 20 T cell receptor beta chains from a single sample sequenced in a study of T-cell memory formation after mild COVID-19. In TCRdb, the 5' RACE reads were re-called with MiXCR into one record per CDR3 protein. The data contain about 290,000 distinct CDR3 sequences, about 15% of them seen just once; the ten biggest clones take up around a fifth. The sequenced sample was PBMCs or a T cell subset sorted from them (not recorded which). The receptors shown here come from a man between 18 and 35 years old who had mild COVID-19 (a few samples of this study predate the infection). Cell type and time point are not known.

The chain links TRBV7-9 to TRBJ2-5; D gene unclear. Trimming stripped 3 bases from V and 4 bases from J, with 9 bases between. CDR1 is SEHNR, CDR2 FQNEAQ, per germline (reference sequence). The length of the CDR3 is 13 residues. Here the CDR3 DNA reads TGTGCCAGCAGCTTTTTCGGTGGAGAGACCCAGTACTTC. It specifies CASSFFGGETQYF.

In this sample, this clonotype turned up a few times. The chain employs TRBV6-2 or TRBV6-3 and TRBJ2-1; 11 positions agree with TRBD2. V shed 6 bases and J 10 bases; nucleotides not matched to a gene: 8. CDR1 and CDR2 from the germline V gene are MNHEY and SVGEGT. This CDR3 has 14 amino acids. CDR3 protein: CASSPSGGRSEQFF. In DNA form, the CDR3 reads TGTGCCAGCAGCCCTAGCGGGGGGAGAAGCGAGCAGTTCTTC.

This sequence joins TRBV18 and TRBJ1-2; 7 bases map to TRBD1. Germline values: CDR1 KGHSH, CDR2 LQKENI. This CDR3 is built from 15 residues. J was trimmed by 5 bases and V by 5 bases; bases with no gene match: 11. The CDR3 region has the DNA TGTGCCAGCTCATTGGACAGGACCGTTGGATATGGCTACACCTTC. Protein: CASSLDRTVGYGYTF.

This clonotype was seen a few times. The chain joins TRBV5-1 to TRBJ2-2; TRBD2 aligns across 10 bases. The CDR3 contains 16 residues. Germline V gene lookup returns CDR1 SGHRS and CDR2 YFSETQ. Unmatched junction bases numbered 3, after V lost 1 base and J lost 3 bases. CDR3 nucleotide sequence: TGCGCCAGCAGCTTGACTAGCGGGGCCTACACCGGGGAGCTGTTTTTT. It yields the protein CASSLTSGAYTGELFF.

This clonotype appeared a few times. The chain links TRBV7-2 to TRBJ2-4; TRBD1 matches 11 bases. Germline V lookup: CDR1 SGHTA, CDR2 FQGNSA. The CDR3 spans 16 residues. With 5 bases clipped from V and 7 bases from J, the junction kept 10 bases outside the gene matches. The CDR3 DNA follows: TGTGCCAGCAGCCCCTGGTCGGGACAGGGGGGTAACATTCAGTACTTC. Translation: CASSPWSGQGGNIQYF.

This clonotype was observed a few times. V is TRBV20-1 and J is TRBJ2-3; 11 bases align to TRBD1. This CDR3 is 15 amino acids long. Germline V gene lookup returns CDR1 DFQATT and CDR2 SNEGSKA (reference sequence). For the CDR3, the DNA is TGCGGGGGACAGGGTTCGGGACAGGGGGAAGATACGCAGTATTTT. This sequence encodes CGGQGSGQGEDTQYF.

J is TRBJ2-3 and V is TRBV5-1; 8 positions match TRBD2. This CDR3 contains 14 residues. CDR1 and CDR2 (germline): SGHRS, YFSETQ. V was clipped by 3 bases and J by 6 bases; unmatched bases: 6. The CDR3 spells CASSYGGAKDTQYF. The CDR3 DNA reads as TGCGCCAGCAGCTACGGGGGGGCCAAGGATACGCAGTATTTT.

This clonotype was recorded many times. The chain has TRBV6-2 or TRBV6-3 and TRBJ2-7; weak D call: TRBD2 (5 bases). Trimming removed 0 bases from V and 6 bases from J, with 12 bases in between. The CDR3 runs 14 residues. The germline V gene has CDR1 MNHEY and CDR2 SVGEGT. In DNA form, the CDR3 reads TGTGCCAGCAGTTACTCTTCCGGGATCCGCGAGCAGTACTTC. Amino acids: CASSYSSGIREQYF.

In its sample, this clonotype was seen a few times. This chain uses TRBV7-2 with TRBJ1-1; the D is unclear. Germline V gene sequence: CDR1 SGHTA, CDR2 FQGNSA. This CDR3 contains 10 residues. Trimming shortened V by 3 bases and J by 10 bases, and 6 bases separated the two germline ends. CDR3 DNA: TGTGCCAGCAGCTTCTTGGTAGCTTTCTTT. Its translation: CASSFLVAFF.

The sample holds a few counts of this clonotype. The CDR3 region is CASSPETSYEQYF. The CDR3 nucleotides are TGTGCCAGCTCACCCGAGACCTCCTACGAGCAGTACTTC. V is TRBV18 and J is TRBJ2-7; D is ambiguous. Between the trimmed V and J ends, which lost 3 bases and 0 bases, there was a span of 6 bases. The CDR3 spans 13 residues. Germline V lookup: CDR1 KGHSH, CDR2 LQKENI.

The chain has TRBV18 and TRBJ2-3; D may be TRBD2 (6 bases). CDR3 length: 16 amino acids. Germline CDR1 reads KGHSH; CDR2 reads LQKENI. Deletions cut 0 bases from V and 1 base from J, with 11 bases between. The CDR3 is CASSPPGLPGTDTQYF. DNA of the CDR3: TGTGCCAGCTCACCACCCGGACTACCAGGCACAGATACGCAGTATTTT. The full variable domain, rest sourced from reference TRBV18 and TRBJ2-3, is NAGVMQNPRHLVRRRGQEARLRCSPMKGHSHVYWYRQLPEEGLKFMVYLQKENIIDESGMPKERFSAEFPKEGPSILRIQQVVRGDSAAYFCASSPPGLPGTDTQYFGPGTRLTVL.

The chain uses TRBV15 and TRBJ1-6; D is undetermined. The CDR3 extends over 15 amino acids. The germline CDR1 and CDR2 sequences are LNHNV and YYDKDF (reference sequence). Trimming removed 3 bases at V and 10 bases at J, with 16 bases between. This CDR3 reads CATSSRDPPQSPLHF. CDR3 sequence (DNA): TGTGCCACCAGCAGCCGGGATCCGCCACAATCACCCCTCCACTTT.

This chain uses TRBV9 with TRBJ2-5; 8 nucleotides match TRBD2. Germline V lookup: CDR1 SGDLS, CDR2 YYNGEE. This CDR3 region has 15 residues. With V trimmed by 1 base and J by 3 bases, 5 bases remained unmatched. CDR3 in DNA: TGTGCCAGCAGCGTATACGGGGGGGCAAAAGAGACCCAGTACTTC. Its translation: CASSVYGGAKETQYF.

This clonotype has a single count. The V and J genes are TRBV19 and TRBJ2-6; D call uncertain. This CDR3 is 15 amino acids long. The V gene's germline CDR1 is LNHDA and CDR2 SQIVND (reference sequence). Deletions cut 10 bases from V and 4 bases from J, with 17 bases between. The CDR3 spells CATTQGSPGANVLTF. The CDR3 DNA sequence: TGTGCCACCACCCAAGGCAGTCCCGGGGCCAACGTCCTGACTTTC.

The J gene is TRBJ1-4, the V gene TRBV7-9; 10 nucleotides agree with TRBD1. The J segment lost 8 bases and the V segment lost 0 bases, leaving 3 bases of the junction unmatched. Germline assignment: CDR1 SEHNR and CDR2 FQNEAQ (reference sequence). This CDR3 region has 15 residues. The CDR3 region is CASSLAQTGGEKLFF. CDR3 DNA sequence: TGTGCCAGCAGCTTAGCGCAGACAGGGGGCGAAAAACTGTTTTTT.

This clonotype came up many times. The genes are TRBV7-6 and TRBJ2-7; D not certain. Germline values: CDR1 SGHVS, CDR2 FNYEAQ. Trimming removed 5 bases from V and 2 bases from J, with 10 bases in between. The length of the CDR3 is 13 residues. Here the CDR3 DNA reads TGTGCCAGCAGCGCCACTCAGGCCTACGAGCAGTACTTC. This gives the protein CASSATQAYEQYF.

This clonotype was picked up a small number of times. The chain links TRBV6-5 to TRBJ1-6; D remains unclear. Trimming cost V 1 base and J 4 bases, with 8 bases left between them. The germline CDR1 and CDR2 sequences are MNHEY and SVGAGI. The CDR3 contains 15 residues. Here the CDR3 DNA reads TGTGCCAGCAGTTACTGGACTGAGTATAATTCACCCCTCCACTTT. This encodes CASSYWTEYNSPLHF.

CDR3 bases: TGCAGCGTTGAGGCATCAGGGAGTGAGCAGTTCTTC. Its protein is CSVEASGSEQFF. The gene calls are TRBV29-1 and TRBJ2-1, with D perhaps given as TRBD1 or TRBD2 (5 bases each). CDR3 length: 12 amino acids. V lost 3 bases to trimming and J lost 9 bases, with 12 bases between them. The germline CDR1 and CDR2 sequences are SQVTM and ANQGSEA.

V is TRBV6-5 and J is TRBJ1-3; D gene ambiguous. Germline CDR1 is MNHEY and CDR2 is SVGAGI. Trimming removed 2 bases from V and 0 bases from J, with 8 bases in between. This CDR3 comprises 15 residues. The CDR3 reads CASSYAYNSGNTIYF. CDR3 bases: TGTGCCAGCAGTTACGCGTATAACTCTGGAAACACCATATATTTT.

The CDR3 loop reads CASSRDIIGTDTQYF. CDR3 nucleotides: TGTGCCAGCAGCCGGGACATTATTGGCACAGATACGCAGTATTTT. The chain joins TRBV5-6 to TRBJ2-3; TRBD1 might be the D (6 bases). The germline V gene encodes CDR1 SGHDT and CDR2 YYEEEE. The CDR3 loop spans 15 amino acids. The V end lost 4 bases, the J end lost 1 base, and 13 bases lay between the germline ends.